What follows is one T cell receptor beta chain and its context. Its antigen target is currently unknown. No clone much larger than this one lies a single base away; base qualities are absent. V drops 4 bases and J drops 6 bases, leaving 14 bases in between. The CDR3 runs 14 amino acids, cysteine and phenylalanine included. The entry retains the CDR3 DNA only, 42 bases that are in frame from base 1. The germline V gene yields SGHRS for CDR1 and YFSETQ for CDR2. Each clonotype received, on average, around 10x coverage in deep resolution sequencing performed on a MiSeq, where the target depth lay between 1 in 1 million and 1 in 200,000 T cells. The immunoSEQ hsTCRB Kit was used to generate the TCR beta libraries. In the authors' own workflow: Data were analyzed with ImmunoSEQ Data Assistant and ImmunoSEQ Analyzer, with V, D and J genes assigned per IMGT definitions. Clonality, which ranges from 0 to 1, was calculated as one minus the normalized Shannon entropy of productive rearrangement frequencies. Public clonotype analysis was restricted to overrepresented clonotypes comprising at least 0.05% of each patient's repertoire. Repertoires from about a dozen age-matched healthy donors in immuneACCESS were used as clonality controls. TCRdb holds this immuneACCESS table with in-frame rearrangements only. Some clones are missing; in checked studies, unresolved V genes explain under half, and the rest has no known cause. That table furnishes V, J and clone size, whereas the DNA furnished D and trimming. The sample contains 130,000 or so clones, approximately 85% of them found a single time. Around 2.1% of the sample is taken by the ten largest.

The data were obtained in a study of cytotoxic CD8 clonotypes in ibrutinib-treated CLL (dated by TCRdb to the early 2020s). Some background on the complete study: The cohort included roughly 15 treatment-naive and approximately eleven relapsed/refractory patients; roughly 17 were IGHV unmutated. Partial responses were observed in about 24 patients and complete responses in 2; after a median follow-up of around 68 months, remission was maintained in 14 patients and progression was observed in some twelve. Samples at response were collected after a median of about 12 months of treatment, with a range of about 6 to 40 months. On average, each sample yielded around 270,000 productive templates and about 94,000 productive rearrangements. Longitudinal samples were obtainable from about 30% of the roughly 90 participants in the trial. Cryopreserved peripheral blood mononuclear cells were collected before treatment, at response, and at either disease progression or sustained remission. Patients were still on ibrutinib when every remission and progressive disease sample was collected.

Explained via the paper, the time point label denotes: around 2 years on ibrutinib. For TCR beta library preparation, approximately 1.8 micrograms of genomic DNA was extracted from cryopreserved PBMCs. Longitudinal blood samples from CLL patients on ibrutinib monotherapy underwent high-throughput TCR beta sequencing. The patients took part in an open-label, single-center phase 2 trial of ibrutinib monotherapy. Broad study findings and their caveats: Public clonotypes were found to be uncommon and were observed to contract or remain stable during treatment; the increase in clonality was shown to reflect expansion of private clonotypes at ibrutinib response. Sampling times were not matched between patients in sustained remission and patients whose disease was progressing, and lymph node repertoires were not examined. Baseline clonality exceeded that of age-matched healthy donors and correlated strongly with circulating CD8+ T-cell counts. An increase in clonality was observed at ibrutinib response, with clonality remaining stable during sustained remission and falling back toward baseline at progression.

The receptor comes from a human donor with chronic lymphocytic leukemia. The rearranged chain carries TRBV5-1 and TRBJ2-1; TRBD1 is a weak D gene call, 5 bases matching. This specimen consisted of PBMCs, obtained after 24 months of ibrutinib treatment. The base sequence is TGCGCCAGCAGCGTGGACACGCCGGGCAATGAGCAGTTCTTC. Its protein product is CASSVDTPGNEQFF.